This is a list of T cell receptor beta chains from one sample in a study of blood T cell repertoires in COVID-19. TCRdb keeps only in-frame clones here, not all; method: immunoSEQ multiplex PCR. Here the sample spans fewer than 300,000 clones, approximately 80% being singletons. Sequenced: peripheral blood. These receptors all come from a woman aged 55-69 years with active or convalescent COVID-19. Each CDR3 is given with its conserved first and last residue. The order of the fields is D gene, J gene, clone size, V gene, CDR3 protein, CDR3 DNA. A D gene is named only where the DNA matches it firmly. Rows may omit the clone size; those that give it use once, few, many or a size class.

TRBD1	TRBJ1-2	.	TRBV5-1	CASSPGTGRTSSYGYTF	TGCGCCAGCAGTCCCGGGACAGGGAGGACCTCCTCCTATGGCTACACCTTC
.	TRBJ2-5	.	TRBV7-3	CASSLSASIRGETQYF	TGTGCCAGCAGCTTATCGGCTAGCATCAGAGGAGAGACCCAGTACTTC
TRBD1	TRBJ1-2	once	TRBV6-1	CASSAASGTGASGYTF	TGTGCCAGCAGTGCTGCTTCCGGGACAGGGGCCTCTGGCTACACCTTC
TRBD1	TRBJ1-3	.	TRBV7-9	CASSPYPTGAAGNTIYF	TGTGCCAGCAGCCCGTACCCCACAGGGGCGGCCGGAAACACCATATATTTT
.	TRBJ1-2	.	TRBV21-1	CASSKSRTGGYGYTF	TGTGCCAGCAGCAAATCAAGGACAGGGGGCTATGGCTACACCTTC
TRBD2	TRBJ2-7	.	TRBV9	CASSVAPAGGQYEQYF	TGTGCCAGCAGCGTAGCGCCGGCGGGGGGCCAATACGAGCAGTACTTC
.	TRBJ2-7	.	TRBV7-8	CASSLALSGIGSYEQYF	TGTGCCAGCAGCTTAGCGCTTTCAGGGATAGGCTCCTACGAGCAGTACTTC
.	TRBJ1-1	.	TRBV10-3	CAISESQTTGGEAFF	TGTGCCATCAGTGAGTCACAGACGACAGGCGGTGAAGCTTTCTTT
.	TRBJ2-7	few	TRBV7-9	CASSQNVYEQYF	TGTGCCAGCAGCCAGAACGTCTACGAGCAGTACTTC
.	TRBJ1-1	few	TRBV5-1	CASSLEGGVTEAFF	TGCGCCAGCAGCTTGGAAGGGGGAGTCACTGAAGCTTTCTTT
TRBD1	TRBJ1-2	.	TRBV4-1	CASSLRSPGTGNGYTF	TGCGCCAGCAGCCTCCGGTCCCCCGGGACAGGGAACGGCTACACCTTC
.	TRBJ1-5	.	TRBV4-1	CASSQGASVEPQHF	TGCGCCAGCAGCCAAGGGGCGTCGGTGGAGCCCCAGCATTTT
.	TRBJ1-4	.	TRBV29-1	CSVGATNEKLFF	TGCAGCGTTGGCGCAACTAATGAAAAACTGTTTTTT
.	TRBJ2-7	.	TRBV9	CASSVAGDRTYEQYF	TGTGCCAGCAGCGTAGCTGGCGACAGGACCTACGAGCAGTACTTC
TRBD1	TRBJ1-4	.	TRBV5-6	CASSLPDRGSEKLFF	TGTGCCAGCAGCTTGCCGGACAGGGGGAGTGAAAAACTGTTTTTT
TRBD2	TRBJ2-5	.	TRBV5-1	CASSKTSGGGETQYF	TGCGCCAGCAGCAAGACTAGCGGGGGGGGCGAGACCCAGTACTTC
.	TRBJ1-1	.	TRBV4-1	CASSRGGFPNTEAFF	TGCGCCAGCAGCCGGGGGGGGTTTCCGAACACTGAAGCTTTCTTT
.	TRBJ1-1	.	TRBV2	CASSPPAGTEAFF	TGTGCCAGCAGTCCACCCGCAGGGACTGAAGCTTTCTTT
.	TRBJ1-2	.	TRBV7-9	CASSPYGAGFRDYGYTF	TGTGCCAGCAGCCCCTACGGAGCCGGGTTTCGGGACTATGGCTACACCTTC
TRBD1	TRBJ2-3	.	TRBV5-1	CASSRRQGAPDTQYF	TGCGCCAGCAGCCGTAGACAGGGGGCTCCAGATACGCAGTATTTT
TRBD1	TRBJ1-2	.	TRBV19	CASSILDRGYGYTF	TGTGCCAGTAGTATCCTCGACAGGGGCTATGGCTACACCTTC
TRBD1	TRBJ1-2	.	TRBV14	CASSHGGTGGYGYTF	TGTGCCAGCAGCCATGGCGGGACAGGGGGCTATGGCTACACCTTC